A selection of T cell receptor beta chains follows, all from one sample in a study of OX40 agonist ivuxolimab in advanced cancers. The protocol was immunoSEQ multiplex PCR, while the TCRdb copy is restricted to in-frame clones and leaves out a portion. The sample comprises fewer than 25,000 clones, approximately 86% of which are singletons, and approximately 40% rests with the top ten. This specimen was CD4+ or CD8+ T cells sorted from blood, taken in a trial of the OX40 agonist ivuxolimab. The receptors originated from an adult with an advanced solid tumor such as melanoma, head and neck, liver or kidney cancer. Both conserved end residues are part of each CDR3. The D gene is left open where the match is weak. Rows may omit the clone size; those that give it use once, few, many or a size class.

TRBJ2-5,NA,NA,TRBV13,CASSLRGQRETQYF,TGTGCCAGCAGCCTACGGGGCCAGAGGGAGACCCAGTACTTC
TRBJ2-3,NA,NA,TRBV7-9,CALALEGFNTDTQYF,TGTGCCCTAGCTCTAGAAGGCTTCAACACAGATACGCAGTATTTT
TRBJ1-6,TRBD1,NA,TRBV6-1,CASSDRLDRLFYNSPLHF,TGTGCCAGCAGTGACCGACTGGACAGGCTCTTTTATAATTCACCCCTCCACTTT
TRBJ2-1,NA,NA,TRBV19,CASSIDQGNEQFF,TGTGCCAGTAGTATAGATCAGGGGAATGAGCAGTTCTTC
TRBJ2-7,TRBD2,NA,TRBV28,CASSPGTSGYEQYF,TGTGCCAGCAGCCCCGGGACTAGCGGTTACGAGCAGTACTTC
TRBJ2-3,TRBD1,NA,TRBV19,CASSWDRVHDTQYF,TGTGCCAGTAGTTGGGACAGGGTGCACGATACGCAGTATTTT
TRBJ2-1,NA,once,TRBV10-3,CAISGSGAPYNEQFF,TGTGCCATCAGTGGTTCGGGAGCACCGTACAATGAGCAGTTCTTC
TRBJ2-7,NA,NA,TRBV6-5,CASSYSVSGVNYEQYF,TGTGCCAGCAGTTACTCAGTGTCGGGGGTAAACTACGAGCAGTACTTC
TRBJ1-5,NA,medium-sized,TRBV21-1,CASSKMARVRQPQHF,TGTGCCAGCAGCAAAATGGCCAGGGTTAGGCAGCCCCAGCATTTT
TRBJ1-1,TRBD1,once,TRBV9,CASATGTGTEAFF,TGTGCCAGCGCGACAGGGACTGGCACTGAAGCTTTCTTT
TRBJ2-7,TRBD2,NA,TRBV27,CASSQISGIGIYEQYF,TGTGCCAGCAGTCAAATTAGCGGGATAGGGATCTACGAGCAGTACTTC
TRBJ1-2,NA,NA,TRBV27,CASSWAGGNYGYTF,TGTGCCAGCAGTTGGGCGGGAGGTAACTATGGCTACACCTTC
TRBJ1-2,NA,few,TRBV7-6,CASSFLVGFPNYGYTF,TGTGCCAGCAGCTTTCTGGTAGGCTTCCCCAACTATGGCTACACCTTC
TRBJ2-1,NA,NA,TRBV28,CASSFLSGSSYNEQFF,TGTGCCAGCAGTTTCCTTAGCGGTAGCTCCTACAATGAGCAGTTCTTC
TRBJ1-6,TRBD1,NA,TRBV2,CASSPGTVSYNSPLHF,TGTGCCAGCAGTCCTGGGACAGTATCTTATAATTCACCCCTCCACTTT
TRBJ2-3,NA,NA,TRBV6-5,CASSNREPDTQYF,TGTGCCAGCAGTAACAGGGAACCAGATACGCAGTATTTT
TRBJ2-1,TRBD2,NA,TRBV7-9,CATRLAGDGAFF,TGTGCCACCAGACTAGCGGGAGACGGGGCGTTCTTC
TRBJ2-3,TRBD2,NA,TRBV11-3,CASSLSSGGLNTQYF,TGTGCCAGCAGCTTATCTAGCGGGGGACTGAATACGCAGTATTTT
TRBJ2-5,TRBD1,NA,TRBV7-2,CASSFRGQGAQETQYF,TGTGCCAGCAGCTTCCGGGGACAGGGGGCCCAAGAGACCCAGTACTTC
TRBJ1-3,NA,NA,TRBV30,CAWSVWGNTIYF,TGTGCCTGGAGTGTATGGGGAAACACCATATATTTT
TRBJ2-1,TRBD2,NA,TRBV2,CATAPTSASYNEQFF,TGTGCCACCGCCCCGACTAGCGCCTCCTACAATGAGCAGTTCTTC
TRBJ2-1,NA,NA,TRBV2,CASSFWTGELAEVSYNEQFF,TGTGCCAGCAGTTTCTGGACAGGGGAACTAGCGGAGGTCTCCTACAATGAGCAGTTCTTC
TRBJ2-7,TRBD1,NA,TRBV5-3,CATPPGQIPYEQYF,TGTGCCACCCCCCCGGGACAGATCCCGTACGAGCAGTACTTC
TRBJ1-1,NA,NA,TRBV19,CASSIGVALEAFF,TGTGCCAGTAGTATAGGGGTGGCACTTGAAGCTTTCTTT
TRBJ2-7,NA,NA,TRBV28,CASSLGLRVSYEQYF,TGTGCCAGCAGTTTAGGGTTGCGGGTCTCCTACGAGCAGTACTTC
TRBJ2-5,NA,NA,TRBV7-8,CASSLGNQETQYF,TGTGCCAGCAGCTTAGGTAACCAAGAGACCCAGTACTTC
TRBJ2-7,NA,NA,TRBV19,CASSIERVGPRRYEQYF,TGTGCCAGTAGTATAGAACGAGTCGGCCCGCGGCGGTACGAGCAGTACTTC
TRBJ2-1,NA,NA,TRBV19,CASSPSINEQFF,TGTGCCAGTAGTCCTAGCATCAATGAGCAGTTCTTC
TRBJ2-3,TRBD1,NA,TRBV5-1,CASSSDRATDTQYF,TGCGCCAGCAGCTCGGACAGGGCCACAGATACGCAGTATTTT
TRBJ2-1,TRBD2,NA,TRBV27,CASSLLAGGLIEQFF,TGTGCCAGCAGTTTACTAGCGGGAGGGCTGATTGAGCAGTTCTTC
TRBJ1-1,NA,NA,TRBV11-2,CASSLVQGSWWAFF,TGTGCCAGCAGCTTAGTACAGGGCTCTTGGTGGGCTTTCTTT
TRBJ2-1,NA,once,TRBV27,CASSATKPNEQFF,TGTGCCAGCAGTGCGACTAAACCTAATGAGCAGTTCTTC
TRBJ2-1,NA,NA,TRBV15,CATSRDGGNEQFF,TGTGCCACCAGCAGAGACGGGGGCAATGAGCAGTTCTTC
TRBJ1-2,NA,NA,TRBV9,CASSLWDTVSYGYTF,TGTGCCAGCAGCCTATGGGACACCGTGTCCTATGGCTACACCTTC
TRBJ2-3,TRBD1,NA,TRBV19,CASSTGTGLPDTQYF,TGTGCCAGTAGTACCGGGACAGGTTTACCAGATACGCAGTATTTT
TRBJ2-7,NA,NA,TRBV4-1,CASSQSGTVYEQYF,TGCGCCAGCAGCCAATCCGGGACGGTCTACGAGCAGTACTTC
TRBJ1-2,NA,NA,TRBV7-6,CASSLGRGDYGYTF,TGTGCCAGCAGCTTGGGCAGGGGAGACTATGGCTACACCTTC
TRBJ1-2,NA,NA,TRBV7-9,CASSLQGGPEGYTF,TGTGCCAGCAGCTTACAGGGAGGCCCCGAAGGCTACACCTTC
TRBJ2-1,NA,NA,TRBV4-1,CASSTEDGLAEQFF,TGCGCCAGCAGCACCGAAGATGGGCTGGCCGAGCAGTTCTTC
TRBJ1-1,NA,once,TRBV7-8,CASSPYTSNTEAFF,TGTGCCAGCAGCCCATACACCTCGAACACTGAAGCTTTCTTT
TRBJ2-7,TRBD1,NA,TRBV18,CASSPGTGSYEQYF,TGTGCCAGCTCACCGGGGACAGGCTCCTACGAGCAGTACTTC